Presented here are 14 T cell receptor beta chains from one specimen sequenced in a study of molecular identifiers for immune sequencing clone quantification. TCRdb ran MiXCR on the PCR reads and lists one entry per CDR3 protein. The table includes approximately 550,000 distinct CDR3 sequences, roughly 23% detected once. Sequenced input: naive CD8+ T cells from blood, with Jurkat cell RNA spiked in. As for subset: FACS-sorted CD8+CD4-CCR7+CD45RA+ naive T cells. The receptors here all came from a human donor in good health. Some libraries in this study had Jurkat cell RNA spiked in.

There are a few counts of this clonotype. The rearrangement links TRBV30 to TRBJ2-7; no clear D gene. There are 12 residues in the CDR3. Germline values: CDR1 GTSNPN, CDR2 SVGIG (reference sequence). The V and J ends lost 4 bases and 3 bases respectively, with 10 bases between them. The DNA for the CDR3 is TGTGCCTGGACAGACCTTCACTACGAGCAGTACTTC. This codes for CAWTDLHYEQYF.

The chain combines TRBV27 with TRBJ1-4; D is undetermined. Per the germline V gene, CDR1 is MNHEY and CDR2 is SMNVEV (reference sequence). This CDR3 has 15 residues. Between the trimmed V and J ends, which lost 1 base and 0 bases, there was a span of 6 bases. The DNA of the CDR3 is TGTGCCAGCAGTTTATGGGCAGCAACTAATGAAAAACTGTTTTTT. Encoded protein: CASSLWAATNEKLFF.

This rearrangement joins TRBV6-2 or TRBV6-3 to TRBJ2-1; 7 bases align to TRBD1. The CDR3 has 17 amino acids. V shed 5 bases, J shed 7 bases, and the junction held 17 bases outside the gene matches. The germline CDR1 and CDR2 sequences are MNHEY and SVGEGT. CDR3 coding DNA: TGTGCCAGCAGTCCAAGGTGGACAGGCTCGATTGGGAATGAGCAGTTCTTC. Translation: CASSPRWTGSIGNEQFF.

Of note for this clonotype: A single base separates this from a much larger clone, so it may be a read error. V usage is TRBV20-1 and J usage is TRBJ2-3; a weak D match, TRBD1 (6 bases). The J call is uncertain, as TRBJ1-5 better fits the DNA end. From germline, CDR1 is DFQATT and CDR2 SNEGSKA (reference sequence). This CDR3 is 15 amino acids long. DNA for the CDR3: TGCAGTGCTAGAGATTTTAGCGGGGGGGCGTATACGCAGCATTTT. This codes for CSARDFSGGAYTQHF.

J is TRBJ1-4 and V is TRBV12-3 or TRBV12-4; TRBD1 matches at 9 bases. There are 14 residues in the CDR3. V gave up 6 bases and J gave up 8 bases; unmatched junction bases: 7. The CDR3 DNA sequence: TGTGCCAGCAGCCCGGACAGGGGAGCGGAAAAACTGTTTTTT. Translated: CASSPDRGAEKLFF.

This clonotype was seen repeatedly, ten times or more. This chain links TRBV4-1 with TRBJ2-3; possibly TRBD1 for D (6 bases). V lost 0 bases and J lost 3, with 13 bases in between. Per the germline V gene, CDR1 is MGHRA and CDR2 is YSYEKL. The CDR3 consists of 16 residues. CDR3 in DNA: TGCGCCAGCAGCCAAGAGCAAGGGGGAGTAACAGATACGCAGTATTTT. The encoded protein is CASSQEQGGVTDTQYF.

This clonotype was seen a handful of times. CDR3 sequence: CASRGDRGEQYF. In DNA, the CDR3 is TGTGCCAGTAGGGGGGACAGGGGCGAGCAGTACTTC. The chain combines TRBV19 with TRBJ2-7; 10 nucleotides agree with TRBD1. J lost 6 bases, V lost 6 bases, and 2 bases had no gene match. In germline, CDR1 is LNHDA, CDR2 SQIVND (reference sequence). The CDR3 is 12 amino acids. Full variable domain (outside the CDR3, taken from reference TRBV19 and TRBJ2-7): DGGITQSPKYLFRKEGQNVTLSCEQNLNHDAMYWYRQDPGQGLRLIYYSQIVNDFQKGDIAEGYSVSREKKESFPLTVTSAQKNPTAFYLCASRGDRGEQYFGPGTRLTVT.

This clonotype was seen a few times. This chain connects TRBV28 to TRBJ2-5; TRBD1 or TRBD2 may be the D gene (5 bases each). Germline CDR1 is MDHEN and CDR2 is SYDVKM. Trimming removed 10 bases from V and 5 bases from J, with 17 bases in between. This CDR3 comprises 13 residues. In nucleotides, the CDR3 is TGTGCCATCGGGACCCAGGCGGTGGAGACCCAGTACTTC. Protein product: CAIGTQAVETQYF. The complete variable domain, with remaining parts taken from reference TRBV28 and TRBJ2-5, reads DVKVTQSSRYLVKRTGEKVFLECVQDMDHENMFWYRQDPGLGLRLIYFSYDVKMKEKGDIPEGYSVSREKKERFSLILESASTNQTSMYLCAIGTQAVETQYFGPGTRLLVL.

This clonotype came up many times. The chain recombines TRBV6-5 with TRBJ2-7; D ambiguous. V shed 8 bases and J shed 0 bases, with 8 bases lying between them. Germline-derived CDR1 and CDR2 are MNHEY and SVGAGI. The CDR3 totals 12 residues. This CDR3 is CASGPSSYEQYF. CDR3 sequence (DNA): TGTGCCAGCGGGCCGAGCTCCTACGAGCAGTACTTC.

This clonotype has ten or more counts. J is TRBJ2-3 and V is TRBV6-5; 13 bases are a match to TRBD2. This CDR3 has 15 residues. The junction had 6 bases not matched to a gene; V was cut back by 7 bases and J by 5 bases. Germline CDR1 reads MNHEY; CDR2 reads SVGAGI. The CDR3 nucleotides read TGTGCCAGCAATCCGGGACTAGCGGGGAGAGATACGCAGTATTTT. It codes for CASNPGLAGRDTQYF.

Concerning this clonotype: A read error is possible here, since a much larger clone lies one base away. The CDR3, as DNA: TGTGCCAGCAGCTTGCCCGAACAGTGTTCCTATAATTCACCCCTCCACTTT. Translated, it gives CASSLPEQCSYNSPLHF. The chain employs TRBV7-2 and TRBJ1-6, with unresolved D. The germline CDR1 and CDR2 sequences are SGHTA and FQGNSA. The germline V and J ends were trimmed by 3 bases and 1 base, with 13 bases remaining between them. CDR3 length: 17 amino acids.

The V gene is TRBV28, the J gene TRBJ2-7; D is uncertain. The CDR3 consists of 12 residues. Deletions cut 8 bases from V and 2 bases from J, with 10 bases between. In germline, CDR1 is MDHEN, CDR2 SYDVKM. CDR3 sequence: CASGFDTYEQYF. In DNA form, the CDR3 reads TGTGCCAGCGGGTTCGATACCTACGAGCAGTACTTC.

This clonotype was picked up a small number of times. The chain employs TRBV12-3 or TRBV12-4 and TRBJ1-5; D is possibly TRBD1 (6 bases). Trimming removed 6 bases from V and 7 bases from J, with 16 bases in between. The CDR3 is made up of 14 amino acids. The CDR3 protein is CASRLGGAGQPQHF. DNA of the CDR3: TGTGCCAGCAGACTCGGGGGGGCAGGACAGCCCCAGCATTTT.

The V gene is TRBV7-9, the J gene TRBJ2-2; TRBD2 agrees at 7 bases. The CDR3 is made up of 20 amino acids. J lost 3 bases, V lost 5 bases, and 21 bases had no gene match. Germline loops: CDR1 SEHNR, CDR2 FQNEAQ (reference sequence). CDR3 protein: CASSPPPASGLTSYTGELFF. DNA for the CDR3: TGTGCCAGCAGCCCGCCGCCGGCTAGCGGACTCACCTCCTACACCGGGGAGCTGTTTTTT.